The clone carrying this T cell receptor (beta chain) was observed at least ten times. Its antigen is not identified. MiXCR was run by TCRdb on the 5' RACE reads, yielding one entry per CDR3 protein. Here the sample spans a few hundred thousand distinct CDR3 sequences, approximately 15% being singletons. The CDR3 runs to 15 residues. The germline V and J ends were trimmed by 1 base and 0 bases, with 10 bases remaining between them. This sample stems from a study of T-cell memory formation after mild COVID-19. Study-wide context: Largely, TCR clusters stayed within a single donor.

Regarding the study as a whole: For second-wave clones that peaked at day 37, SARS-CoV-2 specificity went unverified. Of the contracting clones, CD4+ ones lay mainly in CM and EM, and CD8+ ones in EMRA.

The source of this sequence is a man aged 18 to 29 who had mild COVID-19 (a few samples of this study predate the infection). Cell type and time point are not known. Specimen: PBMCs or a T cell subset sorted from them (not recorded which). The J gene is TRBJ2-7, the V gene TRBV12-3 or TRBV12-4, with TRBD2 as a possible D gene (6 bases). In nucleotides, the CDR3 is TGTGCCAGCAGTTTAGGGTCGGGGGACTCCTACGAGCAGTACTTC. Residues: CASSLGSGDSYEQYF.